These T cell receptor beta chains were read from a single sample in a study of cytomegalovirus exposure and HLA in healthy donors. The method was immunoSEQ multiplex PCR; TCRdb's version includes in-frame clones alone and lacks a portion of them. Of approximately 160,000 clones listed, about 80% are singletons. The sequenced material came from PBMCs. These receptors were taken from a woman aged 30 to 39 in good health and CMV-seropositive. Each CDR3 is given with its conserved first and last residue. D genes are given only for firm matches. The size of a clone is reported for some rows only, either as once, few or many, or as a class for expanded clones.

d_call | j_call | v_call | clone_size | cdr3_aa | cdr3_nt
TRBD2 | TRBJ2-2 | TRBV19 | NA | CASSINVAGVGTGELFF | TGTGCCAGTAGTATAAACGTAGCGGGAGTAGGCACCGGGGAGCTGTTTTTT
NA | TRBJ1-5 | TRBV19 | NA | CASSGNRDQPQHF | TGTGCCAGTAGCGGTAACAGGGATCAGCCCCAGCATTTT
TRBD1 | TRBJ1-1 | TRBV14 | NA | CASSPQGALNTEAFF | TGTGCCAGCAGCCCACAGGGGGCCCTCAACACTGAAGCTTTCTTT
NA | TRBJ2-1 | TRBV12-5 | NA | CASGQGLTNNNEQFF | TGTGCTAGTGGCCAGGGACTCACAAACAACAATGAGCAGTTCTTC
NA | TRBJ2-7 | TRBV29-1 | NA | CSVEGIGGSPYEQYF | TGCAGCGTTGAGGGTATTGGGGGCTCCCCCTACGAGCAGTACTTC
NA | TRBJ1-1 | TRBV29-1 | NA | CSVESGYGNTEAFF | TGCAGCGTTGAATCAGGGTACGGGAACACTGAAGCTTTCTTT
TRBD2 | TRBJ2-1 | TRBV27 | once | CASSWGTSDEQFF | TGTGCCAGCAGTTGGGGGACTAGCGATGAGCAGTTCTTC
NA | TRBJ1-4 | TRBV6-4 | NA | CASSLRGKLFF | TGTGCCAGCAGTCTCCGAGGAAAACTGTTTTTT
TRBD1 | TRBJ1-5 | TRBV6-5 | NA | CATRETGSNQPQHF | TGTGCCACCAGGGAGACAGGGAGCAATCAGCCCCAGCATTTT
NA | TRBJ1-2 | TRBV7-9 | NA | CASSLGSSYGYTF | TGTGCCAGCAGCTTAGGTAGCAGCTATGGCTACACCTTC
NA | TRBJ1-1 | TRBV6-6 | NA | CASTRRVDTEAFF | TGTGCCAGCACCCGCAGGGTGGACACTGAAGCTTTCTTT
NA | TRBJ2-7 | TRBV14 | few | CASSHQGHHIYEQYF | TGTGCCAGCAGCCACCAGGGACACCATATCTACGAGCAGTACTTC
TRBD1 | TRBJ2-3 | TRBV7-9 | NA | CASSATGVSEVTQYF | TGTGCCAGCAGCGCTACAGGGGTCTCTGAAGTTACGCAGTATTTT
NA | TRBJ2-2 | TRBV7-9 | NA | CASSFDRKGSTGELFF | TGTGCCAGCAGCTTTGACAGAAAAGGGTCCACCGGGGAGCTGTTTTTT
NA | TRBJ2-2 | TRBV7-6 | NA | CASSLDRAKNTGELFF | TGTGCCAGCAGCTTAGACCGAGCCAAGAACACCGGGGAGCTGTTTTTT
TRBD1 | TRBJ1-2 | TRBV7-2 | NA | CASSLEGAGGIRPAGYTF | TGTGCCAGCAGCTTAGAAGGTGCAGGGGGCATTCGACCGGCAGGCTACACCTTC
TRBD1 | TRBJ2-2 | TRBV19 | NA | CASSIGPFTGGDDTGELFF | TGTGCCAGTAGTATAGGCCCCTTTACAGGGGGCGACGACACCGGGGAGCTGTTTTTT
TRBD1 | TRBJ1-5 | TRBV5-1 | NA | CASSATGGNQPQHF | TGCGCCAGCAGCGCGACAGGGGGCAATCAGCCCCAGCATTTT
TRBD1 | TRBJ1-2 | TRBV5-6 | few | CASSLEGTGGRGYTF | TGTGCCAGCAGCTTGGAAGGGACAGGGGGCCGGGGCTACACCTTC
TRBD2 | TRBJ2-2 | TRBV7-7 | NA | CASTRLAGTNTGELFF | TGTGCCAGCACCCGACTAGCGGGCACTAACACCGGGGAGCTGTTTTTT
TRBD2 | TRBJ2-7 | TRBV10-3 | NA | CAISEPTSGRGEQYF | TGTGCCATCAGTGAACCGACTAGCGGGAGAGGCGAGCAGTACTTC
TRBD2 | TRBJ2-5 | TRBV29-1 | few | CSFSGTSASQETQYF | TGCAGCTTCTCCGGGACTAGCGCCTCACAAGAGACCCAGTACTTC
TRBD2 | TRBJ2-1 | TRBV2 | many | CASSGLAGGFYNEQFF | TGTGCCAGCAGTGGGCTAGCGGGAGGTTTTTACAATGAGCAGTTCTTC
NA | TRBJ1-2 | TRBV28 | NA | CASSLWGGGGYTF | TGTGCCAGCAGTTTATGGGGAGGGGGGGGCTACACCTTC
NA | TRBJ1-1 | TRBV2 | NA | CASRRTGLDTEAFF | TGTGCCAGCAGGCGCACAGGGTTGGACACTGAAGCTTTCTTT
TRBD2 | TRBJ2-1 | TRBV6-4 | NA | CASQMASGTSEQFF | TGTGCCAGTCAGATGGCTAGCGGGACTTCGGAGCAGTTCTTC